This TCR beta chain was observed in a study of blood T cell repertoires in COVID-19. Whole-study context: Nucleic acid was either cDNA or gDNA, and it came from T cells, B-cell-depleted T cells, or PBMCs.

As handled by the study authors: For nucleated cells, counts were estimated from reference gene primer amplification. This table comes from immunoSEQ multiplex PCR, and its TCRdb copy is limited to in-frame clones, with some not included. V, J and clone size derive from that table, while D and trimming were established from the DNA sequence. The sample consists of about 160,000 clones, approximately 95% of them appearing once. The germline CDR1 and CDR2 sequences are MNHNY and SVGAGI (reference sequence). This CDR3 has 13 amino acids. V was pared by 6 bases and J by 4 bases, with 12 bases between. This rearrangement joins TRBV6-6 to TRBJ1-1; weak D call: TRBD1 (5 bases). Sequencing was performed on peripheral blood. The clonotype was recovered from a woman between 50 and 59 years old with acute or convalescent COVID-19. The CDR3 nucleotides read TGTGCCAGCAGCCTACAGGTAACCACTGAAGCTTTCTTT. Translating gives CASSLQVTTEAFF.